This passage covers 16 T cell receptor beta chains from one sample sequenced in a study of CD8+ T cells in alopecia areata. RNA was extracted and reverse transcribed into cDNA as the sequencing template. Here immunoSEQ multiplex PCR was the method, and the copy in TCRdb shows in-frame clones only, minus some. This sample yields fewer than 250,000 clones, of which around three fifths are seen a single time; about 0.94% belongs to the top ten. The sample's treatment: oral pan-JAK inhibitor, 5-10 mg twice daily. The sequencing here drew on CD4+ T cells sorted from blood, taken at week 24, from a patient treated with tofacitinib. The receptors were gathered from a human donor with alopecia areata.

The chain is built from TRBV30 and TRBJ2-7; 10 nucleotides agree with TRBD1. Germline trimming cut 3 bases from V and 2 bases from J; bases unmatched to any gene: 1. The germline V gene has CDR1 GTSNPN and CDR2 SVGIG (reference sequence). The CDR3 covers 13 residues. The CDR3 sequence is CAWRGQGTYEQYF. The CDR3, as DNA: TGTGCCTGGAGGGGACAGGGGACCTACGAGCAGTACTTC.

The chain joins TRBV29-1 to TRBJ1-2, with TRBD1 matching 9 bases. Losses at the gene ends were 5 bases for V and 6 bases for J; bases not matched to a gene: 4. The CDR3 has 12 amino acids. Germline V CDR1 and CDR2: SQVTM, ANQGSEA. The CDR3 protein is CSVHTGGDGYTF. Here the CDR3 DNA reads TGCAGCGTTCACACAGGGGGCGATGGCTACACCTTC.

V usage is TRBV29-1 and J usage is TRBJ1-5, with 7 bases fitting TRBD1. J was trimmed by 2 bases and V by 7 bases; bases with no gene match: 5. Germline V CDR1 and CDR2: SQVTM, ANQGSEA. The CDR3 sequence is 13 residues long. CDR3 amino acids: CSATGVGNQPQHF. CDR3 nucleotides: TGCAGCGCTACAGGGGTGGGCAATCAGCCCCAGCATTTT.

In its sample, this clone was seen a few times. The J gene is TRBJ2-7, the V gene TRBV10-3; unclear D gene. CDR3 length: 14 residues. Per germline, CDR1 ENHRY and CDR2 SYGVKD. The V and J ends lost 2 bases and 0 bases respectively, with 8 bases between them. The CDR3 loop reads CAISEGVSSYEQYF. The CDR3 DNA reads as TGTGCCATCAGTGAGGGGGTCTCCTCCTACGAGCAGTACTTC.

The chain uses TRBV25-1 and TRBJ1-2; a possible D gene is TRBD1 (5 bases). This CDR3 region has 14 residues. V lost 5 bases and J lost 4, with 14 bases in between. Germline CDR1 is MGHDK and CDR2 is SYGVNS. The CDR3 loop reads CASSPDGTGYGYTF. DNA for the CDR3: TGTGCCAGCAGTCCGGACGGGACGGGCTATGGCTACACCTTC.

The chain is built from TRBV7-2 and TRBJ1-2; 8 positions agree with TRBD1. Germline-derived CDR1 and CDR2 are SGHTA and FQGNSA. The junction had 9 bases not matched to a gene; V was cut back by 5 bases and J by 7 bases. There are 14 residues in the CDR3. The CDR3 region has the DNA TGTGCCAGCAGCGACCGACAGGGGAATCCTGGCTACACCTTC. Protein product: CASSDRQGNPGYTF.

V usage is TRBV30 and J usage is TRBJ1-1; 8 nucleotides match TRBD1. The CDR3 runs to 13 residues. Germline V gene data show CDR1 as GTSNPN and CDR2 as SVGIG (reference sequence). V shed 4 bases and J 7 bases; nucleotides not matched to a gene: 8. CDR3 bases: TGTGCCTGGAAGGGGACAGGCCGATTTGAAGCTTTCTTT. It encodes CAWKGTGRFEAFF.

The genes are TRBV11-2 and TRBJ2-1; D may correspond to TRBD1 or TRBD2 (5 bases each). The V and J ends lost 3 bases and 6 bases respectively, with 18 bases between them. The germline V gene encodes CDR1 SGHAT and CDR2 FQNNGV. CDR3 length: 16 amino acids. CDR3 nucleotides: TGTGCCAGCAGCTTCTTTGGGGGAACGGTTATCAATGAGCAGTTCTTC. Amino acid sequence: CASSFFGGTVINEQFF.

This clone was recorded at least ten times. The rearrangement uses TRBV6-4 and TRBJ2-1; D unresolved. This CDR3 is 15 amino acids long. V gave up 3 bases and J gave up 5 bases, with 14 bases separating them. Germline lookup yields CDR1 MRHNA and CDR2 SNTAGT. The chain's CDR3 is CASSEGLATNNEQFF. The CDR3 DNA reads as TGTGCCAGCAGTGAGGGCTTAGCCACCAACAATGAGCAGTTCTTC.

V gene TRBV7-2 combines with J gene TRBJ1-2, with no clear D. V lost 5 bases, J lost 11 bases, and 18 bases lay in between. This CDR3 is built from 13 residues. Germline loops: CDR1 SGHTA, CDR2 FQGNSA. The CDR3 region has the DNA TGTGCCAGCAGCCCTCTTGATAGACACTTTTACACCTTC. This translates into CASSPLDRHFYTF. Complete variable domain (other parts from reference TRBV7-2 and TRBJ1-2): GAGVSQSPSNKVTEKGKDVELRCDPISGHTALYWYRQSLGQGLEFLIYFQGNSAPDKSGLPSDRFSAERTGGSVSTLTIQRTQQEDSAVYLCASSPLDRHFYTFGSGTRLTVV.

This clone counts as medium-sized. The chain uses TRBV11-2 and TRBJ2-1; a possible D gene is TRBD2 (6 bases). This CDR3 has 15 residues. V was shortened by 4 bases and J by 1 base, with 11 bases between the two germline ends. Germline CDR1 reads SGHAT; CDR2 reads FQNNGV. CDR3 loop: CASSSTRQSYNEQFF. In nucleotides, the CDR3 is TGTGCCAGCAGCTCGACTAGGCAATCCTACAATGAGCAGTTCTTC.

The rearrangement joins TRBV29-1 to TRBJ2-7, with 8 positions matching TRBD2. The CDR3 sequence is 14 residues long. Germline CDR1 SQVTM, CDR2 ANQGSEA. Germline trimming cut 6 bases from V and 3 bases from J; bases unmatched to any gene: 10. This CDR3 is CSVKGAGGNYEQYF. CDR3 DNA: TGCAGCGTGAAAGGGGCGGGGGGAAACTACGAGCAGTACTTC.

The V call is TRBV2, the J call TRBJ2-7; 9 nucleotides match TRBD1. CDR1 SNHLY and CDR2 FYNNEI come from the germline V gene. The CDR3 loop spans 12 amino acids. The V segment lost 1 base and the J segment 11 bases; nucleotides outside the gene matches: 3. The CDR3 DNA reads TGTGCCAGCAGTGAAGTCCGGGACAGGGAGTACTTC. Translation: CASSEVRDREYF. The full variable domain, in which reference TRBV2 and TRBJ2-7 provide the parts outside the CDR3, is EPEVTQTPSHQVTQMGQEVILRCVPISNHLYFYWYRQILGQKVEFLVSFYNNEISEKSEIFDDQFSVERPDGSNFTLKIRSTKLEDSAMYFCASSEVRDREYFGPGTRLTVT.

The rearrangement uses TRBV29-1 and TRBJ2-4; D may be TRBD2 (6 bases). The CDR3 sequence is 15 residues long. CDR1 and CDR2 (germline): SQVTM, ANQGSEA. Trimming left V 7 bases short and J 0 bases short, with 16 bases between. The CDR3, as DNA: TGCAGCGCTTCGGGGGATGTTCTAGCCAAAAACATTCAGTACTTC. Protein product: CSASGDVLAKNIQYF.

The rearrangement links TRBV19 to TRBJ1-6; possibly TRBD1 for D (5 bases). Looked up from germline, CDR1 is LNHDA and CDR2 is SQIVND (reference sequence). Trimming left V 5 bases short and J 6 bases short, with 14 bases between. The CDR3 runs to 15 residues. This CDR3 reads CASSERTKTNSPLHF. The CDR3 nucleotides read TGTGCCAGTAGTGAAAGGACAAAGACTAATTCACCCCTCCACTTT.

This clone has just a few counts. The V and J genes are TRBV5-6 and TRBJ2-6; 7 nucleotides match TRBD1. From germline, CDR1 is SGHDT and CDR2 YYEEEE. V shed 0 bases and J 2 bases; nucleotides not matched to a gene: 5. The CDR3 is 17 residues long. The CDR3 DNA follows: TGTGCCAGCAGCTTGGACAGGGGTAGAACTGGGGCCAACGTCCTGACTTTC. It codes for CASSLDRGRTGANVLTF.